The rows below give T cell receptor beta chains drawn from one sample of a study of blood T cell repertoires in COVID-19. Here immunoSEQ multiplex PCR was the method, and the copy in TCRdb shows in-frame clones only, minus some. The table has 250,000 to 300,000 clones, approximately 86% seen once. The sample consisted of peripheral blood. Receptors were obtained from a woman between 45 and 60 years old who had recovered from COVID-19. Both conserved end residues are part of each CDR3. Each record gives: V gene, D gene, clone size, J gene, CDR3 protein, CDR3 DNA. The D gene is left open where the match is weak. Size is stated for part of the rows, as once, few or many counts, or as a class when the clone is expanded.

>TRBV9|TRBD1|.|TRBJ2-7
CASSGRTGREQYF
TGTGCCAGCAGCGGCAGGACAGGGCGGGAGCAGTACTTC
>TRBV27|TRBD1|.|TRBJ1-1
CATRDREGVKGTEAFF
TGTGCCACCAGGGACAGGGAGGGAGTTAAAGGTACTGAAGCTTTCTTT
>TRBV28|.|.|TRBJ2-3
CASTGGDTQYF
TGTGCCAGCACAGGAGGGGATACGCAGTATTTT
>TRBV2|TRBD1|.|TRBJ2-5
CASSLRQGGETQYF
TGTGCCAGCAGTCTTCGACAGGGGGGGGAGACCCAGTACTTC
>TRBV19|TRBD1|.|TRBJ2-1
CASSPVNRGQGSLNEQFF
TGTGCCAGTAGTCCCGTGAATCGGGGACAGGGGTCTCTAAATGAGCAGTTCTTC
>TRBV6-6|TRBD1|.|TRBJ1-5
CASRPGQGLHVPQHF
TGTGCCAGCAGGCCCGGACAGGGCCTTCATGTGCCCCAGCATTTT
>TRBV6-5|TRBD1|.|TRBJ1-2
CASSYSRGGADGYTF
TGTGCCAGCAGTTACTCGAGAGGGGGCGCCGATGGCTACACCTTC
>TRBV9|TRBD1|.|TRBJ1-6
CASSFGTGDNSPLHF
TGTGCCAGCAGCTTCGGGACAGGGGATAATTCACCCCTCCACTTT
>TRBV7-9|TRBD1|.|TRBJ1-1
CASSLKSGGTEAFF
TGTGCCAGCAGCTTAAAGTCAGGGGGCACTGAAGCTTTCTTT
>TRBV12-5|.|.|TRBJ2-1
CASGFAQGKAEQFF
TGTGCTAGTGGTTTCGCGCAGGGGAAGGCTGAGCAGTTCTTC
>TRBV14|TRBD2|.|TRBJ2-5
CASSQRGGETQYF
TGTGCCAGCAGCCAGAGGGGAGGGGAGACCCAGTACTTC
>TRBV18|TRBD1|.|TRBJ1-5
CASSTQGANQPQHF
TGTGCCAGCTCAACCCAGGGGGCCAATCAGCCCCAGCATTTT
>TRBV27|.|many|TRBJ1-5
CASSFSLKGDQPQHF
TGTGCCAGCAGTTTTTCCCTGAAGGGGGATCAGCCCCAGCATTTT
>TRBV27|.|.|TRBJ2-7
CASRYPSSYEQYF
TGTGCCAGCAGATACCCTAGCTCCTACGAGCAGTACTTC
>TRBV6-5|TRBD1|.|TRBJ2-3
CASRARTGGGDTQYF
TGTGCCAGCAGAGCCAGGACAGGCGGAGGAGATACGCAGTATTTT